These 2 T cell receptor beta chains came from one sample sequenced in a study of blood T cell repertoires in COVID-19. Profiled with immunoSEQ multiplex PCR; TCRdb holds only in-frame clones, not every one. The sample shows about 170,000 clones, over 80% of them seen only once. The specimen was peripheral blood. These receptors were collected from a woman aged 55-70 years with acute or convalescent COVID-19.

The gene calls are TRBV24-1 and TRBJ2-2, with 8 nucleotides matching TRBD1. CDR3 length: 16 residues. Germline-derived CDR1 and CDR2 are KGHDR and SFDVKD. The V segment lost 3 bases and the J segment 1 base; nucleotides outside the gene matches: 3. The CDR3 DNA reads as TGTGCCACCAGTGATCCCGGGACAGGGAACACCGGGGAGCTGTTTTTT. Protein product: CATSDPGTGNTGELFF.

This chain uses TRBV25-1 with TRBJ1-2, with 11 bases matching TRBD1. In germline, CDR1 is MGHDK, CDR2 SYGVNS. This CDR3 has 15 residues. Trimming cost V 3 bases and J 8 bases; bases outside gene matches: 8. CDR3 sequence (DNA): TGTGCCAGCAGTGAGTCCGGGACAGGGGGGTTAGGCTACACCTTC. Protein sequence: CASSESGTGGLGYTF.